These T cell receptor beta chains were read from a single sample in a study of cytomegalovirus exposure and HLA in healthy donors. This table comes from immunoSEQ multiplex PCR, and its TCRdb copy is limited to in-frame clones, with some not included. The top ten clones hold about 3.1% of a sample with 200,000 to 250,000 clones, 80% to 90% of them seen once. Sequencing was carried out using PBMCs. All receptors derive from a man under 40 in good health and CMV-seronegative. Each CDR3 is given with its conserved first and last residue. A D gene is named only where the DNA matches it firmly. Clone size is not always given. Where it is, it says once, few, many or a class for expanded clones.

>TRBJ1-2|TRBD1|14|few|TRBV6-6
CASSSTGENYGYTF
TGTGCCAGCAGTAGTACAGGGGAAAACTATGGCTACACCTTC
>TRBJ1-1|.|12|.|TRBV12-5
CASGLRETEAFF
TGTGCTAGTGGTCTAAGAGAGACTGAAGCTTTCTTT
>TRBJ1-2|.|14|.|TRBV7-2
CASSLYVGGTAETF
TGTGCCAGCAGCTTATACGTTGGAGGGACGGCCGAAACCTTC
>TRBJ1-1|TRBD1|13|.|TRBV12-5
CASGNRGDTEAFF
TGTGCTAGTGGTAACAGGGGGGATACTGAAGCTTTCTTT
>TRBJ2-3|TRBD2|16|once|TRBV13
CASSPLSGRYTDTQYF
TGTGCCAGCAGCCCACTTAGCGGGCGCTACACAGATACGCAGTATTTT
>TRBJ2-1|.|15|.|TRBV5-1
CASSPAGTHYNEQFF
TGCGCCAGCAGCCCCGCCGGGACTCACTACAATGAGCAGTTCTTC
>TRBJ1-5|TRBD1|15|.|TRBV7-9
CASSLGGTVNQPQHF
TGTGCCAGCAGCTTAGGCGGGACAGTCAATCAGCCCCAGCATTTT
>TRBJ2-7|TRBD1|14|.|TRBV6-6
CASRLGTVSYEQYF
TGTGCCAGCAGACTGGGGACAGTCTCCTACGAGCAGTACTTC
>TRBJ1-1|.|12|.|TRBV6-6
CASGSLNTEAFF
TGTGCCAGCGGCTCGTTGAACACTGAAGCTTTCTTT
>TRBJ1-1|.|16|.|TRBV21-1
CASSKLVRDRNTEAFF
TGTGCCAGCAGCAAACTTGTAAGAGACAGGAACACTGAAGCTTTCTTT
>TRBJ2-7|.|16|.|TRBV6-5
CASSYSSGHLTYEQYF
TGTGCCAGCAGTTACTCTTCCGGACACCTCACCTACGAGCAGTACTTC
>TRBJ2-1|TRBD2|15|.|TRBV7-8
CASSLGTSGYNEQFF
TGTGCCAGCAGCTTAGGGACTAGCGGGTACAATGAGCAGTTCTTC